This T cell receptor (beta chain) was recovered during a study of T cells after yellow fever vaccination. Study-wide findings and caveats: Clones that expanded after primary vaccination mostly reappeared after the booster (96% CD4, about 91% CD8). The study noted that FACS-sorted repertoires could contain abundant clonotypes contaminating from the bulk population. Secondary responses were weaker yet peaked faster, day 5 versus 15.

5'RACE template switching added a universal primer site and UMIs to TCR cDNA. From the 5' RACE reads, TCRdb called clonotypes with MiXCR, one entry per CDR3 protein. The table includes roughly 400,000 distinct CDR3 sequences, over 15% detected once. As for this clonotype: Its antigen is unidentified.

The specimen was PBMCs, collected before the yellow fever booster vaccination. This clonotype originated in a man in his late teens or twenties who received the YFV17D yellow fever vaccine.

The CDR3 DNA reads TGTGCCAGCAGCTTAAGCCCGTTGAGGAACGAGCAGTACTTC. It is translated as CASSLSPLRNEQYF. This chain connects TRBV7-9 to TRBJ2-7; no clear D. V was cut by 2 bases and J by 5 bases, with 13 bases left in between. CDR1 is SEHNR and CDR2 is FQNEAQ in the germline V gene (reference sequence). The CDR3 is 14 amino acids.